This T cell receptor beta chain was sequenced for a study of blood T cell repertoires in COVID-19. CDR3 length equals 17 residues. Clones were sequenced by immunoSEQ multiplex PCR, and TCRdb holds only the in-frame ones, with some missing. The sample shows about 46,000 clones, approximately 85% of them seen only once. The chain employs TRBV21-1 and TRBJ2-1; the D segment call TRBD2 is taken from the table without a DNA check. TRBV21-1 counts as a pseudogene. Sequencing was done on a sample of peripheral blood. The receptor was derived from a man between 60 and 70 years old with acute or convalescent COVID-19. This CDR3 reads CASSKEGGAGDYNEQFF. CDR3 in DNA: TGTGCCAGCAGCAAAGAGGGGGGGGCGGGAGACTACAATGAGCAGTTCTTC.